One and the same sample provided the 29 T cell receptor beta chains below, sequenced in a study of response to subunit inactivated influenza vaccine. TCRdb recomputed calls from the RT-PCR reads with MiXCR, one row per CDR3 protein. The sample has more than 150,000 distinct CDR3 sequences, nearly 9.5% seen once. Sequencing used non-naive T cells sorted from PBMCs, obtained on the day of vaccination. These receptors all come from a man over 45 who received an inactivated influenza vaccine.

This clonotype has more than one count but fewer than ten. Written as DNA, the CDR3 is TGCAGTGCTTCAGGGGGACCTAACTATGGCTACACCTTC. Amino acids: CSASGGPNYGYTF. V usage is TRBV20-1 and J usage is TRBJ1-2, with 7 bases lining up with TRBD1. The CDR3 sequence is 13 residues long. CDR1 is DFQATT, CDR2 SNEGSKA, per germline (reference sequence). Trimming took 5 bases from V and 0 from J; bases not matched to a gene: 3.

This clonotype was observed a handful of times. CDR3 in amino acids: CASSLTSPGDTEAFF. The CDR3 DNA follows: TGCGCCAGCAGCTTGACGTCCCCTGGGGACACTGAAGCTTTCTTT. V gene TRBV5-1 combines with J gene TRBJ1-1, with D unclear. Per germline, CDR1 SGHRS and CDR2 YFSETQ. Trimming removed 1 base at V and 3 bases at J, with 13 bases between. CDR3 length: 15 residues.

This chain joins TRBV27 and TRBJ1-6; maybe TRBD1 (5 bases). CDR3 length: 17 amino acids. The V gene lost 2 bases and the J gene lost 4 bases, with 15 bases spanning the gap. Germline V lookup: CDR1 MNHEY, CDR2 SMNVEV (reference sequence). The CDR3 nucleotides read TGTGCCAGCAGTTTAGAGGGGACCTCAACTTATAATTCACCCCTCCACTTT. It translates to CASSLEGTSTYNSPLHF.

This clonotype was seen a few times. The chain has TRBV12-3 or TRBV12-4 and TRBJ2-1; D gene unclear. CDR3 length: 15 amino acids. V was clipped by 1 base and J by 2 bases, with 9 bases between them. As DNA, the CDR3 is TGTGCCAGCAGTTTAGGCTCTTCCCCCTACAATGAGCAGTTCTTC. The encoded protein is CASSLGSSPYNEQFF.

The chain uses TRBV27 and TRBJ1-5; no definite D call. CDR3 length equals 15 residues. Between the trimmed V and J ends, which lost 5 bases and 6 bases, there was a span of 17 bases. Germline lookup yields CDR1 MNHEY and CDR2 SMNVEV (reference sequence). The CDR3 DNA reads as TGTGCCAGCAGTCGGAATGGCAGGCCGGGTCAGCCCCAGCATTTT. Its protein is CASSRNGRPGQPQHF.

This clonotype was observed a few times. The rearrangement joins TRBV20-1 to TRBJ2-7; no clear D. Looked up from germline, CDR1 is DFQATT and CDR2 is SNEGSKA (reference sequence). The V and J ends lost 0 bases and 3 bases respectively, with 15 bases between them. The CDR3 contains 15 residues. CDR3 sequence reads: CSARDRPGSYYEQYF. The CDR3 DNA reads TGCAGTGCTAGAGATCGACCGGGTTCCTACTACGAGCAGTACTTC.

This clonotype was picked up many times. The chain employs TRBV20-1 and TRBJ1-1; 9 nucleotides line up with TRBD1. CDR1 and CDR2 from the germline V gene are DFQATT and SNEGSKA (reference sequence). CDR3 length equals 13 residues. V was pared by 5 bases and J by 4 bases, with 5 bases of the junction left unmatched. CDR3 loop: CSAGTGLGTEAFF. The CDR3 nucleotides read TGCAGTGCTGGGACAGGGCTGGGCACTGAAGCTTTCTTT.

This clonotype has a count of ten or more. The V call is TRBV10-3, the J call TRBJ2-3; 7 bases map to TRBD2. The CDR3 runs to 15 residues. The V and J ends lost 6 bases and 4 bases, in that order; junction bases with no gene match: 10. Germline CDR1 reads ENHRY; CDR2 reads SYGVKD. The DNA for the CDR3 is TGTGCCATCAGGTCCTCCTGGGGGGGTTCAGATACGCAGTATTTT. This gives the protein CAIRSSWGGSDTQYF.

This clonotype occurred many times. The chain carries TRBV5-1 and TRBJ2-4; no firm D call. V was pared by 0 bases and J by 0 bases, with 7 bases between. Germline V gene sequence: CDR1 SGHRS, CDR2 YFSETQ. The CDR3 has 15 amino acids. The DNA of the CDR3 is TGCGCCAGCAGCTTGGGGTCCCTAGCCAAAAACATTCAGTACTTC. It codes for CASSLGSLAKNIQYF. The full variable domain, completed using reference TRBV5-1 and TRBJ2-4, is KAGVTQTPRYLIKTRGQQVTLSCSPISGHRSVSWYQQTPGQGLQFLFEYFSETQRNKGNFPGRFSGRQFSNSRSEMNVSTLELGDSALYLCASSLGSLAKNIQYFGAGTRLSVL.

This clonotype has ten or more counts. J is TRBJ2-7 and V is TRBV4-3, with D unclear. The CDR3 covers 12 residues. Germline assignment: CDR1 LGHNA and CDR2 YSLEER. V was trimmed by 0 bases and J by 3 bases, leaving 3 bases between them. Written as DNA, the CDR3 is TGCGCCAGCAGCCAAGATATCTACGAGCAGTACTTC. Its protein product is CASSQDIYEQYF.

The chain has TRBV20-1 and TRBJ2-7; D tentatively reads TRBD1 or TRBD2 (5 bases each). The V gene's germline CDR1 is DFQATT and CDR2 SNEGSKA (reference sequence). V was shortened by 5 bases and J by 1 base, with 12 bases between the two germline ends. The CDR3 extends over 13 amino acids. CDR3 amino acids: CSAPGTLSYEQYF. CDR3 DNA sequence: TGCAGTGCTCCCGGGACCCTTTCCTACGAGCAGTACTTC.

This clonotype was seen repeatedly, ten times or more. The V and J genes are TRBV12-3 or TRBV12-4 and TRBJ1-1; 7 bases are shared with TRBD1. The CDR3 totals 13 residues. V dropped 6 bases and J dropped 3; count of bases not matched to a gene: 4. DNA of the CDR3: TGTGCCAGCAGACCAACAGGGGACACTGAAGCTTTCTTT. It encodes CASRPTGDTEAFF.

This chain joins TRBV15 and TRBJ1-2; D gene unclear. This CDR3 comprises 14 residues. Germline V gives CDR1 LNHNV, CDR2 YYDKDF (reference sequence). Deletions cut 1 base from V and 5 bases from J, with 11 bases between. The CDR3 DNA is TGTGCCACCAGCAGAGCGGGCGGGGATTATGGCTACACCTTC. Its protein is CATSRAGGDYGYTF.

This clonotype occurred a few times. V and J are TRBV4-1 and TRBJ2-1, with D possibly TRBD1 on 5 matching bases. Trimming left V 0 bases short and J 10 bases short, with 13 bases between. CDR1 is MGHRA, CDR2 YSYEKL, per germline. This CDR3 comprises 14 residues. The CDR3 DNA reads as TGCGCCAGCAGCCAAGATTCGTCAGGGTACGAGCAGTTCTTC. Its protein is CASSQDSSGYEQFF.

This clonotype was picked up many times. The chain links TRBV2 to TRBJ2-5, with D unresolved. V dropped 7 bases and J dropped 2 bases, with 8 bases sitting between them. The CDR3 is made up of 12 amino acids. CDR1 and CDR2 from the germline V gene are SNHLY and FYNNEI. CDR3 DNA sequence: TGTGCCAGCATAAGGGCTCAAGAGACCCAGTACTTC. Translating gives CASIRAQETQYF.

This clonotype was seen a handful of times. The J gene is TRBJ2-1, the V gene TRBV4-2; unclear D gene. Germline V gene data show CDR1 as LGHNA and CDR2 as YNFKEQ. The length of the CDR3 is 13 residues. V gave up 0 bases and J gave up 10 bases, with 10 bases separating them. As DNA, the CDR3 is TGTGCCAGCAGCCAAGAAAGACACCACGAGCAGTTCTTC. It specifies CASSQERHHEQFF.

The chain has TRBV11-1 and TRBJ2-5; D unresolved. Germline CDR1 is SGHAT and CDR2 is FQDESV (reference sequence). The CDR3 has 14 residues. The V end lost 1 base, the J end lost 5 bases, and 11 bases lay between the germline ends. The CDR3 loop is CASSLVQAGETQYF. In nucleotides, the CDR3 is TGTGCCAGCAGCTTAGTTCAGGCTGGTGAGACCCAGTACTTC.

This clonotype was observed a handful of times. V is TRBV28 and J is TRBJ2-5; D is perhaps TRBD1 (6 bases). Per germline, CDR1 MDHEN and CDR2 SYDVKM. The V end lost 7 bases, the J end lost 4 bases, and 16 bases lay between the germline ends. This CDR3 contains 14 residues. CDR3 region: CASTQTTGLETQYF. For the CDR3, the DNA is TGTGCCAGCACTCAAACCACAGGGTTAGAGACCCAGTACTTC.

This clonotype came up many times. This sequence joins TRBV7-9 and TRBJ2-7, with D tentatively TRBD1 (6 bases). CDR3 size: 14 residues. From germline, CDR1 is SEHNR and CDR2 FQNEAQ (reference sequence). Trimming removed 5 bases at V and 5 bases at J, with 16 bases between. The CDR3 DNA reads as TGTGCCAGCAGCAAAACAGGGATGGGAGACGAGCAGTACTTC. It encodes CASSKTGMGDEQYF.

This clonotype was observed many times. The chain is built from TRBV7-2 and TRBJ2-5; possibly TRBD1 for D (6 bases). Between the trimmed V and J ends, which lost 7 bases and 0 bases, there was a span of 15 bases. CDR1 and CDR2 from the germline V gene are SGHTA and FQGNSA. The CDR3 length is 15 residues. The CDR3 DNA is TGTGCCAGCACCCAGGACAGCCTATACCAAGAGACCCAGTACTTC. This translates into CASTQDSLYQETQYF.

This clonotype was seen at least ten times. This rearrangement joins TRBV29-1 to TRBJ1-2; 7 bases match TRBD1. The germline V gene encodes CDR1 SQVTM and CDR2 ANQGSEA. The J segment lost 8 bases and the V segment lost 3 bases, leaving 9 bases of the junction unmatched. This CDR3 is built from 13 residues. CDR3 in amino acids: CSVDEGAKWGYTF. The DNA of the CDR3 is TGCAGCGTTGATGAGGGGGCGAAGTGGGGCTACACCTTC. Based on the CDR3 plus reference TRBV29-1 and TRBJ1-2, the full variable domain is SAVISQKPSRDICQRGTSLTIQCQVDSQVTMMFWYRQQPGQSLTLIATANQGSEATYESGFVIDKFPISRPNLTFSTLTVSNMSPEDSSIYLCSVDEGAKWGYTFGSGTRLTVV.

This clonotype has at least ten counts. The chain is built from TRBV27 and TRBJ2-5; no reliable D call. The CDR3 consists of 14 residues. Per germline, CDR1 MNHEY and CDR2 SMNVEV (reference sequence). V was clipped by 4 bases and J by 1 base, with 10 bases between them. The CDR3 nucleotides read TGTGCCAGCAGTTCCCTCGGTGGCCAAGAGACCCAGTACTTC. It translates to CASSSLGGQETQYF.

This clonotype appeared a few times. The rearrangement uses TRBV6-6 and TRBJ2-7; D remains unclear. This CDR3 region has 12 residues. CDR1 is MNHNY, CDR2 SVGAGI, per germline (reference sequence). The germline V and J ends were trimmed by 2 bases and 5 bases, with 7 bases remaining between them. Here the CDR3 reads CASSYPPHEQYF. The CDR3 DNA reads TGTGCCAGCAGTTACCCCCCTCACGAGCAGTACTTC.

This clonotype was observed at least ten times. V and J are TRBV7-9 and TRBJ2-1; D remains ambiguous. CDR1 is SEHNR, CDR2 FQNEAQ, per germline (reference sequence). The CDR3 spans 13 residues. The germline V and J ends were trimmed by 2 bases and 7 bases, with 9 bases remaining between them. The CDR3 DNA follows: TGTGCCAGCAGCTTATTCCAGGAGAATGAGCAGTTCTTC. It translates to CASSLFQENEQFF.

This clonotype was seen many times. V is TRBV4-2 and J is TRBJ1-4; D is possibly TRBD1 (5 bases). CDR1 is LGHNA, CDR2 YNFKEQ, per germline. CDR3 length: 15 amino acids. With 2 bases removed from V and 4 bases from J, the gap between germline ends came to 11 bases. CDR3 region: CASSQPGHLNEKLFF. The CDR3 DNA reads TGTGCCAGCAGCCAACCCGGACACCTTAATGAAAAACTGTTTTTT.

This clonotype was observed a few times. The chain employs TRBV4-1 and TRBJ2-3; D ambiguous. The CDR3 consists of 13 residues. The V and J ends lost 3 bases and 7 bases respectively, with 11 bases between them. Germline V lookup: CDR1 MGHRA, CDR2 YSYEKL. The CDR3 coding sequence is TGCGCCAGCAGCCAGTTGTTAGGCAATACGCAGTATTTT. Its protein is CASSQLLGNTQYF.

This clonotype was detected many times. The rearrangement joins TRBV11-2 to TRBJ1-1, with D uncertain. The germline V gene encodes CDR1 SGHAT and CDR2 FQNNGV. Trimming stripped 1 base from V and 8 bases from J, with 14 bases between. The CDR3 totals 14 residues. DNA for the CDR3: TGTGCCAGCAGCTTAGCATCGGCAAGGACCGAAGCTTTCTTT. Protein product: CASSLASARTEAFF.

In this sample, this clonotype turned up many times. The chain links TRBV20-1 to TRBJ2-3; tentatively, D is TRBD2 (7 bases). CDR3 size: 16 residues. The germline V gene encodes CDR1 DFQATT and CDR2 SNEGSKA (reference sequence). V gave up 3 bases and J gave up 4 bases, with 20 bases separating them. The CDR3 DNA reads TGCAGTGCTAGCGGGGGGCCCTCGGGAGGCGCAGATACGCAGTATTTT. Protein: CSASGGPSGGADTQYF.

The J gene is TRBJ1-1, the V gene TRBV9, with D hard to call. Germline V gives CDR1 SGDLS, CDR2 YYNGEE. Trimming took off 4 bases at V and 7 bases at J, with 8 bases between the two ends. The CDR3 contains 11 residues. CDR3 DNA: TGTGCCAGCAGCCCCTACAGTGAAGCTTTCTTT. It yields the protein CASSPYSEAFF.